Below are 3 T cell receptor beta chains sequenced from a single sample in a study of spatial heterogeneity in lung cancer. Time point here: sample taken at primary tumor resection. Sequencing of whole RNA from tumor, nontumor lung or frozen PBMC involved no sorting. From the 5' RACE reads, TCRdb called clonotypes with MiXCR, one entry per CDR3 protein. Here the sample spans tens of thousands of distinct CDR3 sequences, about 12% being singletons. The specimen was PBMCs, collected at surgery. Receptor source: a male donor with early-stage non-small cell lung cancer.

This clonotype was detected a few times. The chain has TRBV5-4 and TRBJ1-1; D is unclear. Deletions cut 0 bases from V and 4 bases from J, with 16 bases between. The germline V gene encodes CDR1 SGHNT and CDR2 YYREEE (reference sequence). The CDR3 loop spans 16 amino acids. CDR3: CASSLESSHRGTEAFF. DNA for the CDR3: TGTGCCAGCAGCTTGGAGTCCTCGCACCGGGGCACTGAAGCTTTCTTT.

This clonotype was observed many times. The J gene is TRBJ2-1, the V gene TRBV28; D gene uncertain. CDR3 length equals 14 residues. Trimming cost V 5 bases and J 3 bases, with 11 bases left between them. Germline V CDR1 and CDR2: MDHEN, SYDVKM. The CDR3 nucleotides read TGTGCCAGCAGTGGAGACACTATCTACAATGAGCAGTTCTTC. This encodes CASSGDTIYNEQFF.

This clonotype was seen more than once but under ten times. The CDR3 region has the DNA TGTGCCAGCAGCTTAGGGCGCGTCGCGGCTACTGAAGCTTTCTTT. Protein: CASSLGRVAATEAFF. The chain has TRBV13 and TRBJ1-1, with D hard to call. CDR3 size: 15 residues. Germline V gene data show CDR1 as PRHDT and CDR2 as FYEKMQ (reference sequence). The V gene lost 0 bases and the J gene lost 5 bases, with 13 bases spanning the gap.